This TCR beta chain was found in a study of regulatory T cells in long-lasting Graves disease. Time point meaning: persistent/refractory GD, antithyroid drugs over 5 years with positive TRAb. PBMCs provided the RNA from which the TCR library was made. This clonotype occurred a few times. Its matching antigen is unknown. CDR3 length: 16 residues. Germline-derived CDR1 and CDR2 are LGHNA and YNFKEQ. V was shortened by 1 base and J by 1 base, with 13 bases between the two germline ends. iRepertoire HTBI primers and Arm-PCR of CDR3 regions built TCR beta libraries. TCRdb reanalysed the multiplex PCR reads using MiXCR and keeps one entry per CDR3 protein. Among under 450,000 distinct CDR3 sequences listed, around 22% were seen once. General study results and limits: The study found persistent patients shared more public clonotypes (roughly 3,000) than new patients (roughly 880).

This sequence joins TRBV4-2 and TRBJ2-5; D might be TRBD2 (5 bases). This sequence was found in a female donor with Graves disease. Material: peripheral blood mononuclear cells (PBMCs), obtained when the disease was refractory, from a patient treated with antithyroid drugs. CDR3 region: CASSQGRGPLQETQYF. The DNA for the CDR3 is TGTGCCAGCAGCCAAGGAAGAGGGCCCCTCCAAGAGACCCAGTACTTC.